Listed here are 19 T cell receptor beta chains from one sample, sequenced in a study of CXCR3-negative and CXCR3-positive naive CD8 T cells (dated by TCRdb to the late 2010s). Points the paper makes about the study in general: TRB CDR3s from CXCR3-positive naive cells showed higher hydrophobicity (lower Kidera factor 4), lower energy, and higher strength and volume indices than CXCR3-negative naive cells.

The sample was run on a NextSeq 550. The Human TCR Profiling Kit (MiLaboratory) was used to make UMI-labeled 5' RACE TRB cDNA libraries. TCRdb reprocessed the public reads and reports one entry per CDR3 protein sequence, without DNA. This sample's clone table shows about 110,000 distinct CDR3 sequences. The top ten clones comprise more than 0.3% of the sample. Antigens of these TCRs are unknown. Sequenced: naive CXCR3+ CD8+ T cells from blood. The cell subset or site label for this specimen denotes: CD45RO-CCR7+CD27+CD95- naive CD8+ T cells expressing CXCR3 (TNR3+). The receptor source for this set is a human donor in good health. Some clones in this sample may be carry-over from other donors' samples.

The chain carries TRBV7-9 and TRBJ2-7. CDR3 length equals 13 residues. Germline CDR1 reads SEHNR; CDR2 reads FQNEAQ (reference sequence). CDR3 loop: CASSWSERNEQYF. Drawing the rest from reference TRBV7-9 and TRBJ2-7, the complete variable domain is DTGVSQNPRHKITKRGQNVTFRCDPISEHNRLYWYRQTLGQGPEFLTYFQNEAQLEKSRLLSDRFSAERPKGSFSTLEIQRTEQGDSAMYLCASSWSERNEQYFGPGTRLTVT.

The chain carries TRBV29-1 and TRBJ2-7; lacking DNA, the TRBD2 call made by TCRdb goes unchecked. Germline assignment: CDR1 SQVTM and CDR2 ANQGSEA. CDR3 length: 17 amino acids. Here the CDR3 reads CSVEEEGAGGLSYEQYF.

The chain employs TRBV7-9 and TRBJ2-3; TCRdb returns TRBD1, unconfirmable since there is no DNA. The CDR3 length is 16 residues. Germline-derived CDR1 and CDR2 are SEHNR and FQNEAQ (reference sequence). CDR3 region: CASSLVPGGPENTQYF.

V gene TRBV29-1 combines with J gene TRBJ2-3; with no DNA, the TCRdb D assignment of TRBD2 cannot be verified. The germline CDR1 and CDR2 sequences are SQVTM and ANQGSEA. The CDR3 consists of 16 residues. The CDR3 loop is CSVEDFTSGATDTQYF.

The chain employs TRBV29-1 and TRBJ1-2; without DNA, the TCRdb call of TRBD1 cannot be checked. The V gene's germline CDR1 is SQVTM and CDR2 ANQGSEA. The CDR3 length is 13 residues. The CDR3 loop is CSAVGGDVDGYTF. Looking up the rest from reference TRBV29-1 and TRBJ1-2 gives the full variable domain: SAVISQKPSRDICQRGTSLTIQCQVDSQVTMMFWYRQQPGQSLTLIATANQGSEATYESGFVIDKFPISRPNLTFSTLTVSNMSPEDSSIYLCSAVGGDVDGYTFGSGTRLTVV.

The chain combines TRBV5-1 with TRBJ2-6. Germline CDR1 is SGHRS and CDR2 is YFSETQ. The CDR3 has 17 amino acids. CDR3 amino acids: CASSHRKSEPGANVLTF.

The chain employs TRBV5-6 and TRBJ1-1. This CDR3 has 11 residues. Germline CDR1 reads SGHDT; CDR2 reads YYEEEE. Here the CDR3 reads CASSTTNEASF.

The rearrangement links TRBV7-9 to TRBJ1-1; TCRdb names TRBD1, which stays unverified in the absence of DNA. The CDR3 sequence is 15 residues long. Germline loops: CDR1 SEHNR, CDR2 FQNEAQ (reference sequence). The chain's CDR3 is CASSGGQNMNTEAFF.

The rearrangement uses TRBV6-6 and TRBJ2-5. Looked up from germline, CDR1 is MNHNY and CDR2 is SVGAGI (reference sequence). The CDR3 consists of 11 residues. CDR3 amino acids: CASRKGETQYF.

The chain is built from TRBV29-1 and TRBJ2-1; TCRdb's D gene call, TRBD2, goes unchecked for lack of DNA. The CDR3 has 13 residues. Germline CDR1 SQVTM, CDR2 ANQGSEA. The CDR3 region is CSVLGGNYNEQFF.

The chain employs TRBV4-1 and TRBJ2-7; TCRdb indicates TRBD2, and absent DNA this call remains unverified. This CDR3 contains 15 residues. Germline lookup yields CDR1 MGHRA and CDR2 YSYEKL. This CDR3 is CASSQDGTSSYEQYF.

This chain uses TRBV4-3 with TRBJ2-2; TCRdb designates TRBD2, a call that cannot be tested without DNA. Germline CDR1 and CDR2: LGHNA and YSLEER. The length of the CDR3 is 15 residues. This CDR3 is CASSQAAGGLGELFF.

The chain couples TRBV7-9 to TRBJ2-5; the TCRdb D gene call, TRBD2, has no DNA to confirm it. The germline V gene has CDR1 SEHNR and CDR2 FQNEAQ (reference sequence). This CDR3 is 15 amino acids long. The CDR3 region is CASSSPRDLRETQYF.

The V gene is TRBV6-6, the J gene TRBJ1-1. The V gene's germline CDR1 is MNHNY and CDR2 SVGAGI (reference sequence). The CDR3 extends over 11 amino acids. CDR3 sequence: CASRLGTEAFF.

The chain uses TRBV24-1 and TRBJ2-2; the D call from TCRdb, TRBD1, cannot be confirmed without DNA. Germline V lookup: CDR1 KGHDR, CDR2 SFDVKD. The CDR3 has 18 residues. The CDR3 sequence is CATSDTWDSTWNTGELFF.

The CDR3 reads CASSKERDTVSYEQYF. The chain links TRBV21-1 to TRBJ2-7; TCRdb's D call, TRBD1, is unchecked because there is no DNA. TRBV21-1 corresponds to a pseudogene. The CDR3 has 16 residues.

The rearrangement joins TRBV28 to TRBJ2-7; TCRdb's D gene call, TRBD1, goes unchecked for lack of DNA. The CDR3 extends over 16 amino acids. Germline CDR1 MDHEN, CDR2 SYDVKM. The CDR3 spells CASSLSTGFGSYEQYF. The full variable domain, in which reference TRBV28 and TRBJ2-7 provide the parts outside the CDR3, is DVKVTQSSRYLVKRTGEKVFLECVQDMDHENMFWYRQDPGLGLRLIYFSYDVKMKEKGDIPEGYSVSREKKERFSLILESASTNQTSMYLCASSLSTGFGSYEQYFGPGTRLTVT.

V is TRBV24-1 and J is TRBJ2-5; TCRdb names TRBD2, which stays unverified in the absence of DNA. This CDR3 has 16 residues. CDR1 and CDR2 (germline): KGHDR, SFDVKD. CDR3 residues: CATSEWSGGDQETQYF.

The chain links TRBV9 to TRBJ1-5; TCRdb picks TRBD1, but there is no DNA to check that call. CDR1 and CDR2 (germline): SGDLS, YYNGEE. This CDR3 has 15 residues. The CDR3 sequence is CASSGGQWSNQPQHF. The whole variable domain, filled in from reference TRBV9 and TRBJ1-5, reads DSGVTQTPKHLITATGQRVTLRCSPRSGDLSVYWYQQSLDQGLQFLIQYYNGEERAKGNILERFSAQQFPDLHSELNLSSLELGDSALYFCASSGGQWSNQPQHFGDGTRLSIL.